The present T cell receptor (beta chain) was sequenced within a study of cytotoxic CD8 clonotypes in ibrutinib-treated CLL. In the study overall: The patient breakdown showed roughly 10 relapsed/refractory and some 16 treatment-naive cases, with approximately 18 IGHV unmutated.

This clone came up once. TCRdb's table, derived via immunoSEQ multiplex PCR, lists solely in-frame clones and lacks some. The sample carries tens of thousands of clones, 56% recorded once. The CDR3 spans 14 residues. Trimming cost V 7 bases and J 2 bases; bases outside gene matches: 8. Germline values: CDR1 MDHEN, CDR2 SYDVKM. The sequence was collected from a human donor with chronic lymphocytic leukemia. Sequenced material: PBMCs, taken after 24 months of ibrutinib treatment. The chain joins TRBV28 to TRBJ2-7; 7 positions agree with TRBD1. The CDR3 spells CASTEQGPPYEQYF. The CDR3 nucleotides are TGTGCCAGCACTGAACAGGGGCCCCCCTACGAGCAGTACTTC.